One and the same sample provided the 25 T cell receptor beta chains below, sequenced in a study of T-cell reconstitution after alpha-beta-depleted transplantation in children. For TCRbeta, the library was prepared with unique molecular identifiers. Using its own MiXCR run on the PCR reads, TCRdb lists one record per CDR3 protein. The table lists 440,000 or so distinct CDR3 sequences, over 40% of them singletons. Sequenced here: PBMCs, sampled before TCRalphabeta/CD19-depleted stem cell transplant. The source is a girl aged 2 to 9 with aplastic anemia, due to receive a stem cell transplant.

This CDR3 reads CASRLRTVEKLFF. The CDR3 nucleotides are TGTGCCAGCAGGTTAAGGACAGTTGAAAAACTGTTTTTT. The chain joins TRBV6-5 to TRBJ1-4; a possible D gene is TRBD1 (6 bases). CDR1 is MNHEY and CDR2 is SVGAGI in the germline V gene. The V end lost 6 bases, the J end lost 7 bases, and 12 bases lay between the germline ends. The CDR3 runs 13 residues.

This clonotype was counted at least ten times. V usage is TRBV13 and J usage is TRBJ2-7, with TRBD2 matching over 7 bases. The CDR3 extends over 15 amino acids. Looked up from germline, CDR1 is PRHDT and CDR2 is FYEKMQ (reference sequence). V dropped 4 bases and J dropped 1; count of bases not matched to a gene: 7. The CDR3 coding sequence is TGTGCCAGCAGCTCCCGAGCGGGGTCGTCCTACGAGCAGTACTTC. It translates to CASSSRAGSSYEQYF.

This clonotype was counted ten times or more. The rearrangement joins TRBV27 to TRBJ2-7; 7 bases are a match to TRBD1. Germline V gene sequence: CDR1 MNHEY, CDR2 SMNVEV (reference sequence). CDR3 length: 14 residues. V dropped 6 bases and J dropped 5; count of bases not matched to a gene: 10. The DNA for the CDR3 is TGTGCCAGCAGGACGATAAGACAGGGAAACGAGCAGTACTTC. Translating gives CASRTIRQGNEQYF.

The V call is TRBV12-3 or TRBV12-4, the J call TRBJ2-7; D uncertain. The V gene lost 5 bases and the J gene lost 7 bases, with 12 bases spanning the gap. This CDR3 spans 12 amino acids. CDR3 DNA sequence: TGTGCCAGCAGTCCATTCCGTGGGGAGCAGTACTTC. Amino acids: CASSPFRGEQYF.

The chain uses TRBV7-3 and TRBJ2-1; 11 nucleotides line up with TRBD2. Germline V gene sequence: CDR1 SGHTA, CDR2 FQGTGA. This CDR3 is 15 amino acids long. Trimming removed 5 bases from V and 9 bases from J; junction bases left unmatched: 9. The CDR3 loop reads CASSATSGGGVEQFF. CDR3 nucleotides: TGTGCCAGCAGCGCCACTAGCGGGGGCGGGGTTGAGCAGTTCTTC.

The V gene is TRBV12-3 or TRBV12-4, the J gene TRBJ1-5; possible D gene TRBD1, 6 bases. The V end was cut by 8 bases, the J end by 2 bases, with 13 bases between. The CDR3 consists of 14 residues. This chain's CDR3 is CASGATGGNQPQHF. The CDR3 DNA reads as TGTGCCAGCGGCGCGACAGGCGGCAATCAGCCCCAGCATTTT.

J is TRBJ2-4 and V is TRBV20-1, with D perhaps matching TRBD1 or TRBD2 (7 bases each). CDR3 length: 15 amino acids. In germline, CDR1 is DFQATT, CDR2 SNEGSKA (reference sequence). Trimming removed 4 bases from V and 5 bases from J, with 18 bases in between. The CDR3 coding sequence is TGCAGTGCTAAGCGGGGCAGGGGGGGCCAAAACATTCAGTACTTC. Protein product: CSAKRGRGGQNIQYF.

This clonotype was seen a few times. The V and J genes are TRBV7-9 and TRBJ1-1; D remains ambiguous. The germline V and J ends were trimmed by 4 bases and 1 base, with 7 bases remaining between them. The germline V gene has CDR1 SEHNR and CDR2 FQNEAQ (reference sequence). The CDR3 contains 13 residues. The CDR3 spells CASSSWGNTEAFF. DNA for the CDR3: TGTGCCAGCAGCTCTTGGGGGAACACTGAAGCTTTCTTT.

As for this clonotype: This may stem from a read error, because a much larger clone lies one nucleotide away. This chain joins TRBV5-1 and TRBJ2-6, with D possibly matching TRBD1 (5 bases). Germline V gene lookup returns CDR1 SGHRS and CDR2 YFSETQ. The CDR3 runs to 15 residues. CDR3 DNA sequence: TGCGCCAGCAGCGTCATCAGGGCTGGGGCCAAGGTCCTGACTTTC. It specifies CASSVIRAGAKVLTF. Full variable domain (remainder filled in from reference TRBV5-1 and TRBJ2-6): KAGVTQTPRYLIKTRGQQVTLSCSPISGHRSVSWYQQTPGQGLQFLFEYFSETQRNKGNFPGRFSGRQFSNSRSEMNVSTLELGDSALYLCASSVIRAGAKVLTFGAGSRLTVL.

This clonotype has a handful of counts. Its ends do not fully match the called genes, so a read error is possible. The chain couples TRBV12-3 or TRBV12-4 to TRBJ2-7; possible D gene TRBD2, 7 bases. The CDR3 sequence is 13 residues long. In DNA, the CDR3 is TGTTCCAGCAGTTTAGGGGGGGCTCACGAGCAGTACTTC. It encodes CSSSLGGAHEQYF.

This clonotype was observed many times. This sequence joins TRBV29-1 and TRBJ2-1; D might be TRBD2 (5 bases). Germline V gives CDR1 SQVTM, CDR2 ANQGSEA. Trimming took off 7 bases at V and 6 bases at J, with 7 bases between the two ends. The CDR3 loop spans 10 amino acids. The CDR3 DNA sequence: TGCAGCGCCGCGGGCAATGAGCAGTTCTTC. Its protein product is CSAAGNEQFF.

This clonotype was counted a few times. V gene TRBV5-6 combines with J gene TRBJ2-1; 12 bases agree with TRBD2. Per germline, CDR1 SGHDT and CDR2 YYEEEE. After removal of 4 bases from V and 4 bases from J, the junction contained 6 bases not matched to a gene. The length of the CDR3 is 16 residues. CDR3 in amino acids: CASSPLTSGRYNEQFF. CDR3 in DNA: TGTGCCAGCAGCCCCCTGACTAGCGGGAGATACAATGAGCAGTTCTTC.

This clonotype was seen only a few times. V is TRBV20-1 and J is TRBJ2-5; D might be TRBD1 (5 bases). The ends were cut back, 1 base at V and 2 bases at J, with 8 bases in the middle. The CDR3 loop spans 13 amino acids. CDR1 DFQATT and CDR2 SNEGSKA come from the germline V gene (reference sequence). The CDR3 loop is CSARVAGQETQYF. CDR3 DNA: TGCAGTGCTAGAGTTGCAGGGCAAGAGACCCAGTACTTC.

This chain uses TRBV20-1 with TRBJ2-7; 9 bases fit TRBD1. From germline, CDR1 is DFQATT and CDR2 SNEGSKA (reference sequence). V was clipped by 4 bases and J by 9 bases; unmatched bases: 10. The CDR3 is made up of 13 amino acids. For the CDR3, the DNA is TGCAGTGCTACGGGACAGGGCTTCCACGGGCAGTACTTC. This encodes CSATGQGFHGQYF.

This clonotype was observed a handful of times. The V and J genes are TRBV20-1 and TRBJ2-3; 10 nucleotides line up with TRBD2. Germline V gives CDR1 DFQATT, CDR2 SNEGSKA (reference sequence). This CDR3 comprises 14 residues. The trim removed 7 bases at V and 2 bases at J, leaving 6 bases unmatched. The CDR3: CSDSGLAATDTQYF. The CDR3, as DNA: TGCAGTGACTCCGGACTAGCGGCCACAGATACGCAGTATTTT.

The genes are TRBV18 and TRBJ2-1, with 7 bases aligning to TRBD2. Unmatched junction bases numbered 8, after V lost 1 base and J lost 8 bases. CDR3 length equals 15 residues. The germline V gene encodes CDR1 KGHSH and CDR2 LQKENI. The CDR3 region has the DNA TGTGCCAGCTCACCACGCGCGGGAGAAGTCGATGAGCAGTTCTTC. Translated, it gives CASSPRAGEVDEQFF.

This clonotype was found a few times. CDR3 sequence reads: CASSYGQGGSQETQYF. The CDR3, as DNA: TGTGCCAGCAGTTACGGGCAGGGGGGTTCCCAAGAGACCCAGTACTTC. This chain joins TRBV6-2 or TRBV6-3 and TRBJ2-5, with D possibly being TRBD1 (7 bases). CDR3 length: 16 residues. V was shortened by 2 bases and J by 1 base, with 14 bases between the two germline ends. Germline V gives CDR1 MNHEY, CDR2 SVGEGT.

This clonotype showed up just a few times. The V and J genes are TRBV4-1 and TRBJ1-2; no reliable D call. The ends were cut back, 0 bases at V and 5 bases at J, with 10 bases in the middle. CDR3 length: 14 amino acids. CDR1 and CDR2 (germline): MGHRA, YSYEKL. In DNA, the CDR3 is TGCGCCAGCAGCCAAGAACGGATGGGGTATGGCTACACCTTC. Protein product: CASSQERMGYGYTF.

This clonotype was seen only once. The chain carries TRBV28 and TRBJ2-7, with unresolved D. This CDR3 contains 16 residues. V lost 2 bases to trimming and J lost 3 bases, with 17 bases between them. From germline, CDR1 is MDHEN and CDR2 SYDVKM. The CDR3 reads CASSLKVTRTLYEQYF. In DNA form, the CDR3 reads TGTGCCAGCAGTTTAAAGGTTACCAGAACCCTCTACGAGCAGTACTTC.

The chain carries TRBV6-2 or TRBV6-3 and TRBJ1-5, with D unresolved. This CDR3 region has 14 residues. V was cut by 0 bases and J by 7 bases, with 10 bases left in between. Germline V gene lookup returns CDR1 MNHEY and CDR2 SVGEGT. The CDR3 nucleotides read TGTGCCAGCAGTTACTCAGGGTTACGGCAGCCCCAGCATTTT. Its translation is CASSYSGLRQPQHF.

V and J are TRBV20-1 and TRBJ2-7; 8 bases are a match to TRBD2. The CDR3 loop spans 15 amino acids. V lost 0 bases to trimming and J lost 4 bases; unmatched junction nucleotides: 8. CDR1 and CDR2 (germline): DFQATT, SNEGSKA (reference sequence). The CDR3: CSARDRRGALYEQYF. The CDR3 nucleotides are TGCAGTGCTAGAGATAGGCGGGGGGCCCTTTACGAGCAGTACTTC.

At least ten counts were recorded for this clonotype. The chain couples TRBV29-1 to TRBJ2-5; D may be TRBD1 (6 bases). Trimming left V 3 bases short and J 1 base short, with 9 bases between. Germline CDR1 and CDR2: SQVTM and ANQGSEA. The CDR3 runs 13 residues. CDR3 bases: TGCAGCGTTGATCAGGGGCCCCAAGAGACCCAGTACTTC. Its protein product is CSVDQGPQETQYF.

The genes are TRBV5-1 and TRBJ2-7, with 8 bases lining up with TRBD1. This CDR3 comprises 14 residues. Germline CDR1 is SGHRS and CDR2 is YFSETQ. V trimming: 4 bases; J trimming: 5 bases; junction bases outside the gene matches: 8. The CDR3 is CASSIRTGFDEQYF. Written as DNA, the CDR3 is TGCGCCAGCAGCATCCGGACAGGGTTCGACGAGCAGTACTTC. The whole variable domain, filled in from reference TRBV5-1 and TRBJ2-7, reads KAGVTQTPRYLIKTRGQQVTLSCSPISGHRSVSWYQQTPGQGLQFLFEYFSETQRNKGNFPGRFSGRQFSNSRSEMNVSTLELGDSALYLCASSIRTGFDEQYFGPGTRLTVT.

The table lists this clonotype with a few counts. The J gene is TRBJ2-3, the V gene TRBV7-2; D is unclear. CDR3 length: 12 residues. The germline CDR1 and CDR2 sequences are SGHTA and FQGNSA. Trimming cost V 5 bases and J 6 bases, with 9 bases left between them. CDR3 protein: CASSRPGDTQYF. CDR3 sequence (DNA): TGTGCCAGCAGCCGGCCCGGGGATACGCAGTATTTT. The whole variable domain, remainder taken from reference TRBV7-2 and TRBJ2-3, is GAGVSQSPSNKVTEKGKDVELRCDPISGHTALYWYRQSLGQGLEFLIYFQGNSAPDKSGLPSDRFSAERTGGSVSTLTIQRTQQEDSAVYLCASSRPGDTQYFGPGTRLTVL.

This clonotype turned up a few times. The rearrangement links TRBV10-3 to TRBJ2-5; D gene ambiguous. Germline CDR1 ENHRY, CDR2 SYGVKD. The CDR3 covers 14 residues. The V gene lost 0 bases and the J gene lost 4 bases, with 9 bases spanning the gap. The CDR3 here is CAISESKLGETQYF. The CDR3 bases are TGTGCCATCAGTGAGTCGAAACTTGGAGAGACCCAGTACTTC.